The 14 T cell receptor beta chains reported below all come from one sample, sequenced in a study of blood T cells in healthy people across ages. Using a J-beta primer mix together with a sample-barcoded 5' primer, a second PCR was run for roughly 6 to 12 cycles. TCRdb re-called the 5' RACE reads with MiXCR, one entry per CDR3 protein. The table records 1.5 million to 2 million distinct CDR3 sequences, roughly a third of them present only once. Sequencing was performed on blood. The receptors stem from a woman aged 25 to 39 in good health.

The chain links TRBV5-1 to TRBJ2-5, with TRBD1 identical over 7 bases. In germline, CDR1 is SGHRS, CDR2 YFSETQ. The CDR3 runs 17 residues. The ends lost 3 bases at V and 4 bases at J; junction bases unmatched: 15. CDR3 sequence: CASSWQRGQVGGETQYF. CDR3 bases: TGCGCCAGCAGCTGGCAGCGAGGACAGGTCGGTGGAGAGACCCAGTACTTC. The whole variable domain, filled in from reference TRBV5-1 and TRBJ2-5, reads KAGVTQTPRYLIKTRGQQVTLSCSPISGHRSVSWYQQTPGQGLQFLFEYFSETQRNKGNFPGRFSGRQFSNSRSEMNVSTLELGDSALYLCASSWQRGQVGGETQYFGPGTRLLVL.

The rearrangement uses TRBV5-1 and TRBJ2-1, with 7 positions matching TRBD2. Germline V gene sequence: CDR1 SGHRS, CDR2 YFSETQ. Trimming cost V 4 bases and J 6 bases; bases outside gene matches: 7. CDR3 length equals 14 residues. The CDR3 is CASSLQTSSNEQFF. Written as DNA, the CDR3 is TGCGCCAGCAGCCTTCAGACTAGCAGCAATGAGCAGTTCTTC.

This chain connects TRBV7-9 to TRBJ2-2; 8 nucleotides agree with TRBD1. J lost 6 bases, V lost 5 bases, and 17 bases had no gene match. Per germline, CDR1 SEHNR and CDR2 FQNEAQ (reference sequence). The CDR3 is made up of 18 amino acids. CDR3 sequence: CASSPIWTGRNDPGELFF. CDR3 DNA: TGTGCCAGCAGCCCTATATGGACAGGGAGGAACGATCCCGGGGAGCTGTTTTTT.

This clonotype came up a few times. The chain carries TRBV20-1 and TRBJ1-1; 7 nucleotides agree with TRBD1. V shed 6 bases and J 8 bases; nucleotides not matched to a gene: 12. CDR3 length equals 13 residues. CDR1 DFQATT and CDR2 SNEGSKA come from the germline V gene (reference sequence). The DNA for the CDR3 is TGCAGTGCCCCGCAACCAGGGGGTAAGGAAGCTTTCTTT. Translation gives CSAPQPGGKEAFF.

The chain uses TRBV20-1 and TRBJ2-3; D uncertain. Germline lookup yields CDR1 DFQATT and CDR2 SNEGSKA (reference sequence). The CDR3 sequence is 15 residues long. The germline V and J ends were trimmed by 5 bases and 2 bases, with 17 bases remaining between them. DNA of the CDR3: TGCAGTGCTCCCCTGGACGGCTTACTCACAGATACGCAGTATTTT. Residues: CSAPLDGLLTDTQYF.

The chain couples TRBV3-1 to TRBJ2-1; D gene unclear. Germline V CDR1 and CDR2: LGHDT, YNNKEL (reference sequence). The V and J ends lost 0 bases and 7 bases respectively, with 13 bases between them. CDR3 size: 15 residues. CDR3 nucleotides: TGTGCCAGCAGCCAAGACGGCTACCCAACGAATGAGCAGTTCTTC. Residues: CASSQDGYPTNEQFF.

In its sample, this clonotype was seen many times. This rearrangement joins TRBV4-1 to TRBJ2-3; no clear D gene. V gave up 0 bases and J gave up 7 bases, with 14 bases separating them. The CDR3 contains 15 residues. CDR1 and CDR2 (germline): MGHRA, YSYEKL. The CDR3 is CASSQDLTSLNTQYF. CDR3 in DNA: TGCGCCAGCAGCCAAGATCTGACGTCTCTGAATACGCAGTATTTT.

Here the CDR3 DNA reads TGTGCCAGCAGGGAATTTAGGGACAGATCCTACGAGCAGTACTTC. Protein product: CASREFRDRSYEQYF. The rearrangement links TRBV2 to TRBJ2-7; 7 positions match TRBD1. V shed 6 bases, J shed 1 base, and the junction held 9 bases outside the gene matches. Germline loops: CDR1 SNHLY, CDR2 FYNNEI. The CDR3 totals 15 residues.

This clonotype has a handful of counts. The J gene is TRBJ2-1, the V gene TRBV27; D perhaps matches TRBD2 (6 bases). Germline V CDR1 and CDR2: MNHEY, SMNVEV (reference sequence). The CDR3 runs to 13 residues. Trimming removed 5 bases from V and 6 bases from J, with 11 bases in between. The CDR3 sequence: CASSVGLFNEQFF. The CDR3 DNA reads TGTGCCAGCAGTGTAGGACTATTCAATGAGCAGTTCTTC.

The CDR3 DNA sequence: TGTGCCAGCAGCGTAGAGTCAGGGGAGACCCAGTACTTC. Its protein is CASSVESGETQYF. The chain links TRBV9 to TRBJ2-5; tentatively, D is TRBD1 (5 bases). From germline, CDR1 is SGDLS and CDR2 YYNGEE. The CDR3 is 13 residues long. V was cut by 0 bases and J by 5 bases, with 8 bases left in between.

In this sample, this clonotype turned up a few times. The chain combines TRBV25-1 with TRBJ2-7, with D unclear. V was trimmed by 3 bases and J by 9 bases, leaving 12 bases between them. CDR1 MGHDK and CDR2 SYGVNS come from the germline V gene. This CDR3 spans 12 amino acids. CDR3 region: CASSEVGTRQYF. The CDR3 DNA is TGTGCCAGCAGTGAGGTGGGTACAAGGCAGTACTTC.

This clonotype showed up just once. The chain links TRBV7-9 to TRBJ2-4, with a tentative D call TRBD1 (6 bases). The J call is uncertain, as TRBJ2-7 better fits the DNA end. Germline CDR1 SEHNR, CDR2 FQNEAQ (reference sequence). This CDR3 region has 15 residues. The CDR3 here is CASFSEGDIAYEQYF. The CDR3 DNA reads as TGTGCCAGCTTTTCAGAAGGGGACATAGCCTACGAGCAGTACTTC.

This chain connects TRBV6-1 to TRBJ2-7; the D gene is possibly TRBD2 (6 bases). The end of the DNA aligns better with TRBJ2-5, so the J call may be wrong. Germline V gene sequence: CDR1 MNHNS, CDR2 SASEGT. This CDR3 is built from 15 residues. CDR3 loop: CASSEAVGGWETQYF. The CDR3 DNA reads TGTGCCAGCAGTGAAGCTGTGGGGGGTTGGGAGACCCAGTACTTC.

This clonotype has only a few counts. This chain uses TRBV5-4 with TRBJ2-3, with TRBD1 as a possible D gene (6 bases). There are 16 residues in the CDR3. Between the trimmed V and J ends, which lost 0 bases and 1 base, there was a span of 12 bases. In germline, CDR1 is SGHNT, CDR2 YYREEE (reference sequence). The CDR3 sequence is CASSLETGWGTDTQYF. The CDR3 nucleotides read TGTGCCAGCAGCTTGGAAACAGGGTGGGGCACAGATACGCAGTATTTT.